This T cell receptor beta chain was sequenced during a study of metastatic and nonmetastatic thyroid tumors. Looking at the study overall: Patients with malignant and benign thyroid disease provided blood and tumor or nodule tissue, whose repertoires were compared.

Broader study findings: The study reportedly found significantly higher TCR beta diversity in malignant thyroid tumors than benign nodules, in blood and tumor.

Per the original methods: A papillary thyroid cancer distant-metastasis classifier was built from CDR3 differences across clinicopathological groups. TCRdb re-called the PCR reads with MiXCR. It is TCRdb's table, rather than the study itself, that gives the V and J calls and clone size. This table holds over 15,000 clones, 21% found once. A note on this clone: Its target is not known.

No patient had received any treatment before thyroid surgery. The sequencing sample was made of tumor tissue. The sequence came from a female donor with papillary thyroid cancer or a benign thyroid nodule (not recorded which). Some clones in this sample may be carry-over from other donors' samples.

CDR3 residues: CASSYGQQETQYF. CDR3 in DNA: TGTGCCAGCAGTTACGGGCAGCAAGAGACCCAGTACTTC. The rearrangement uses TRBV6-5 and TRBJ2-5; D gene ambiguous. From germline, CDR1 is MNHEY and CDR2 SVGAGI. The V end was cut by 2 bases, the J end by 2 bases, with 6 bases between. This CDR3 is 13 amino acids long.